Here is one T cell receptor (beta chain) with its context. Its antigen is not identified. This may be a read error, as it is one base from a much larger clone. In the authors' methods: For papillary thyroid cancer, a distant-metastasis classifier was constructed from CDR3 differences observed across clinicopathological groups. TCRdb reassembled clones from the PCR reads with MiXCR. The V and J calls here are based on TCRdb, not the publication. The sample records roughly 93,000 clones, 10% to 15% being singletons. This CDR3 has 13 residues. From germline, CDR1 is LGHDT and CDR2 YNNKEL (reference sequence). The sample belongs to a study of metastatic and nonmetastatic thyroid tumors. About the study: It was across blood and tumor or nodule tissue from malignant and benign thyroid patients that repertoires were compared. Study-wide points: Benign nodules were reported to have significantly lower TCR beta diversity than malignant thyroid tumors, in blood and tumor.

No treatment of any kind had been given to any patient before thyroid surgery. The TCR comes from a female donor with papillary thyroid cancer or a benign thyroid nodule (not recorded which). Some clones in this sample may be carry-over from other donors' samples. The chain links TRBV3-1 to TRBJ2-5, with 7 nucleotides matching TRBD2. The sample comprised blood. The CDR3 coding sequence is TGTGCCAGCAGCCCACTAGCGAGAGAGACTCAGTACTTC. This sequence encodes CASSPLARETQYF.